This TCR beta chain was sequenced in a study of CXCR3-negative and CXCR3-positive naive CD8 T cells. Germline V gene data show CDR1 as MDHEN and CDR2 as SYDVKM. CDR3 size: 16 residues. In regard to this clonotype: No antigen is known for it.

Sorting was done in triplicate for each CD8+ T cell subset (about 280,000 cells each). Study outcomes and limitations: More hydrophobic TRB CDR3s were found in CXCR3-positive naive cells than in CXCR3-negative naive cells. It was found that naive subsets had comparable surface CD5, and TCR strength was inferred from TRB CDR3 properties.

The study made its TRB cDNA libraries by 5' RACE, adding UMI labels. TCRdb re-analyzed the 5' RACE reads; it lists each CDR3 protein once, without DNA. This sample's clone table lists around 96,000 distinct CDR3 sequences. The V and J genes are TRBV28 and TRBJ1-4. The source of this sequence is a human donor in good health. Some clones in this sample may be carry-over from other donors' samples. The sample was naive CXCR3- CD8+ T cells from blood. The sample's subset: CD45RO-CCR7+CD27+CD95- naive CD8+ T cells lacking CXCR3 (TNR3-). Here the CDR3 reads CASTYLDGSSGEKLFF.